The rows below give T cell receptor beta chains drawn from one sample of a study of T cells in Graves' hyperthyroidism and ophthalmopathy. TCRdb re-derived calls from the multiplex PCR reads in MiXCR, one entry per CDR3 protein. The table lists some 250,000 distinct CDR3 sequences, roughly 15% of them singletons. The sequenced sample consisted of blood. The receptors were sampled from a woman in her thirties or forties with Graves' hyperthyroidism that later progressed to Graves' ophthalmopathy. CDR3s include the opening cysteine and the closing phenylalanine or tryptophan. The D gene is left open where the match is weak. A row's size may be missing; if present it is once, few, many or a size class.

-	TRBV18	TRBJ1-4	many	CASSPRGGPNEKLFF	TGTGCCAGCTCACCGCGGGGAGGCCCCAATGAAAAACTGTTTTTT
TRBD1	TRBV5-1	TRBJ1-1	many	CASSQGQGAFTEAFF	TGCGCCAGCAGCCAAGGACAGGGGGCTTTCACTGAAGCTTTCTTT
TRBD2	TRBV5-1	TRBJ2-1	many	CASSSGGLAGGEFF	TGCGCCAGCAGCTCAGGGGGACTAGCGGGGGGAGAGTTCTTC
TRBD1	TRBV20-1	TRBJ1-5	-	CSAGETGKGGNQPQHF	TGCAGTGCTGGGGAGACAGGGAAGGGCGGCAATCAGCCCCAGCATTTT
-	TRBV24-1	TRBJ2-1	few	CATSDYLYEQFF	TGTGCCACCAGTGACTATTTATATGAGCAGTTCTTC
-	TRBV6-1	TRBJ1-5	many	CASRPFFSGINSNQPQHF	TGTGCCAGCAGACCCTTTTTCTCAGGGATAAATAGCAATCAGCCCCAGCATTTT
-	TRBV30	TRBJ2-3	many	CAWGADTQYF	TGTGCCTGGGGAGCCGATACGCAGTATTTT
-	TRBV6-6	TRBJ1-2	many	CASSYKGGYTF	TGTGCCAGCAGTTACAAGGGTGGCTACACCTTC
TRBD1	TRBV20-1	TRBJ2-2	few	CSAREQGDRTGELFF	TGCAGTGCTAGAGAACAGGGGGATCGGACCGGGGAGCTGTTTTTT
-	TRBV11-2	TRBJ2-7	-	CASSPAGLLYEQYF	TGTGCCAGCAGCCCGGCGGGACTGTTATACGAGCAGTACTTC
TRBD2	TRBV5-1	TRBJ2-3	many	CASSFPTSGSADTQYF	TGCGCCAGCAGCTTCCCGACTAGCGGGAGTGCAGATACGCAGTATTTT
-	TRBV19	TRBJ1-1	few	CASSIGGARRNTEAFF	TGTGCCAGTAGTATTGGGGGGGCCCGACGGAACACTGAAGCTTTCTTT
-	TRBV30	TRBJ1-6	many	CAWRGSSYNSPLHF	TGTGCCTGGCGAGGGAGCTCCTATAATTCACCCCTCCACTTT
TRBD1	TRBV2	TRBJ1-1	many	CASKAGTETEAFF	TGTGCCAGCAAGGCCGGGACAGAGACTGAAGCTTTCTTT
-	TRBV11-2	TRBJ2-5	many	CASSSPGSQYF	TGTGCCAGCAGCTCTCCAGGGTCCCAGTACTTC
TRBD1	TRBV2	TRBJ1-1	many	CASSKTGQGNTEAFF	TGTGCCAGCAGTAAGACGGGACAGGGGAACACTGAAGCTTTCTTT
-	TRBV6-1	TRBJ2-2	-	CASSQYRWDWDTPGELFF	TGTGCCAGCAGTCAATACCGGTGGGACTGGGATACACCCGGGGAGCTGTTTTTT
-	TRBV6-1	TRBJ2-2	many	CASRHTTGINTGELFF	TGTGCCAGCAGACACACAACAGGGATCAACACCGGGGAGCTGTTTTTT
-	TRBV19	TRBJ2-1	many	CASSGGGPYNEQFF	TGTGCCAGTAGTGGAGGAGGGCCTTACAATGAGCAGTTCTTC